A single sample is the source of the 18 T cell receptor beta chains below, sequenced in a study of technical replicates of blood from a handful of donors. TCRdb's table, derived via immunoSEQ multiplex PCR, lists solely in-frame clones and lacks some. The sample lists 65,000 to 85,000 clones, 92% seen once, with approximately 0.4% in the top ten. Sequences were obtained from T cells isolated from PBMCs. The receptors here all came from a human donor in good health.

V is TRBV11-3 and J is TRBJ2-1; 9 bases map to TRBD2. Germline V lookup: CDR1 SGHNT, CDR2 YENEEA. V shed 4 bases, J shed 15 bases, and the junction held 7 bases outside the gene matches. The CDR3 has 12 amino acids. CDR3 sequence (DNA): TGTGCCAGCAGCTCCTTAGCGGGAGTCGGGTTCTTC. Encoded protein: CASSSLAGVGFF.

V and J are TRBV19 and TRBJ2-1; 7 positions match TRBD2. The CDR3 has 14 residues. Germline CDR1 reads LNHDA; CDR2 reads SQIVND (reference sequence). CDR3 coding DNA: TGTGCATCTGTAAGCGGGAACTCCTACAATGAGCAGTTCTTC. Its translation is CASVSGNSYNEQFF.

The DNA of the CDR3 is TGTGCCAGCTCACCAGGACTGGAAAACACCATATATTTT. Protein sequence: CASSPGLENTIYF. This chain joins TRBV18 and TRBJ1-3; no clear D gene. Germline lookup yields CDR1 KGHSH and CDR2 LQKENI. V shed 2 bases and J shed 6 bases, with 8 bases lying between them. This CDR3 has 13 amino acids.

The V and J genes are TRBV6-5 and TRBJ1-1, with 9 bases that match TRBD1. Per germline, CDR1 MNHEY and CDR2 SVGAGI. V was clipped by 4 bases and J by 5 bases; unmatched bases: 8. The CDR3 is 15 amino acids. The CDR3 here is CASSSTGTGKTEAFF. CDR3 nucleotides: TGTGCCAGCAGTTCCACCGGGACAGGGAAAACTGAAGCTTTCTTT.

In nucleotides, the CDR3 is TGTGCCAGTAGCCCCAAGGCAGGAATCTCTGAAGCTTTCTTT. Amino acid sequence: CASSPKAGISEAFF. V usage is TRBV19 and J usage is TRBJ1-1; D unresolved. V dropped 6 bases and J dropped 6 bases, with 17 bases sitting between them. The CDR3 covers 14 residues. The V gene's germline CDR1 is LNHDA and CDR2 SQIVND (reference sequence).

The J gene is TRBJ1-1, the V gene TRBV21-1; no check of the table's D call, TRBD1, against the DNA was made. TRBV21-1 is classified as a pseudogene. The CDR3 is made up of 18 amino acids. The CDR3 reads CASSKESSRTGSNTEAFF. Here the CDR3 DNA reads TGTGCCAGCAGCAAAGAGTCATCGAGGACAGGTAGTAACACTGAAGCTTTCTTT.

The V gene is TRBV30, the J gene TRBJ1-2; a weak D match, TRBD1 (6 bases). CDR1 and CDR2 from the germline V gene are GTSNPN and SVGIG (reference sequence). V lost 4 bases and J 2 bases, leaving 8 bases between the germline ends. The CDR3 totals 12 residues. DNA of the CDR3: TGTGCCTGGAAGGGGGAGAACTATGGCTACACCTTC. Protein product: CAWKGENYGYTF.

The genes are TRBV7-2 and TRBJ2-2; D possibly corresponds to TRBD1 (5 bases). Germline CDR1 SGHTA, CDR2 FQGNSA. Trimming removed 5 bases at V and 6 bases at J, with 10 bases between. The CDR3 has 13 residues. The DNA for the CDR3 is TGTGCCAGCAGCCCCCAGGGTTCCGGGGAGCTGTTTTTT. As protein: CASSPQGSGELFF.

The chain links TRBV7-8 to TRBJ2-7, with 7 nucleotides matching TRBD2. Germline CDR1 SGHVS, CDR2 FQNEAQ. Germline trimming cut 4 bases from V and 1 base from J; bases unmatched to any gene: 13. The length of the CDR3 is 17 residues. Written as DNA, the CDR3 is TGTGCCAGCAGCTCTAGATTAGCGGGCTCTCCTTCCTACGAGCAGTACTTC. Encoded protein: CASSSRLAGSPSYEQYF.

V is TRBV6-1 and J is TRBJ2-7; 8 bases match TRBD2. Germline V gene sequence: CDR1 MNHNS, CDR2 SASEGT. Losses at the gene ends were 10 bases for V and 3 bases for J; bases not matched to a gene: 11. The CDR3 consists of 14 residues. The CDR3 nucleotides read TGTGCCACCCGTCCCTTACTAGCGGACTACGAGCAGTACTTC. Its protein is CATRPLLADYEQYF.

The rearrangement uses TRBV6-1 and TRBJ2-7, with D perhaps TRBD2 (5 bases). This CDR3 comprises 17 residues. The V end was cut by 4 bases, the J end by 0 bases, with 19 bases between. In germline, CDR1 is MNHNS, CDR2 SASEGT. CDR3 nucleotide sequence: TGTGCCAGCAGTGCCGGAATTCGGGGTCAACTCTCCTACGAGCAGTACTTC. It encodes CASSAGIRGQLSYEQYF.

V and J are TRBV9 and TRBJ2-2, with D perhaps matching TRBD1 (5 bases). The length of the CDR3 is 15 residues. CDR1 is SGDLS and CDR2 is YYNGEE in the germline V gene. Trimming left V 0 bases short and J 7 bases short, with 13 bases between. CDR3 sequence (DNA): TGTGCCAGCAGCGTAGGGTTAGGGGTCTACGGGGAGCTGTTTTTT. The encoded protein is CASSVGLGVYGELFF. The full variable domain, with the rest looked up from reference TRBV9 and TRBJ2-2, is DSGVTQTPKHLITATGQRVTLRCSPRSGDLSVYWYQQSLDQGLQFLIQYYNGEERAKGNILERFSAQQFPDLHSELNLSSLELGDSALYFCASSVGLGVYGELFFGEGSRLTVL.

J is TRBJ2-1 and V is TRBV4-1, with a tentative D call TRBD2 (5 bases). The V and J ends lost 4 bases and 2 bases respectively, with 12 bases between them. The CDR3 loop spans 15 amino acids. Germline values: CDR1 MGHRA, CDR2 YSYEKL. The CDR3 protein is CASSPSPITYNEQFF. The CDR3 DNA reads TGCGCCAGCAGCCCTAGCCCGATCACCTACAATGAGCAGTTCTTC.

CDR3 loop: CASSYSLTSGTYEQYF. The CDR3 region has the DNA TGTGCCAGCAGTTACTCGTTAACTAGCGGAACCTACGAGCAGTACTTC. The V gene is TRBV6-5, the J gene TRBJ2-7; 8 bases are shared with TRBD2. The CDR3 runs to 16 residues. The V gene's germline CDR1 is MNHEY and CDR2 SVGAGI. With V trimmed by 0 bases and J by 2 bases, 6 bases remained unmatched.

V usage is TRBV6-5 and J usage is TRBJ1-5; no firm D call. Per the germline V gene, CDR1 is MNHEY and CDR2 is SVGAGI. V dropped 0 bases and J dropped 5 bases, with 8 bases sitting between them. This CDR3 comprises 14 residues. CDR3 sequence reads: CASSYSSRYQPQHF. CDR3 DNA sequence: TGTGCCAGCAGTTACTCTAGTCGGTATCAGCCCCAGCATTTT.

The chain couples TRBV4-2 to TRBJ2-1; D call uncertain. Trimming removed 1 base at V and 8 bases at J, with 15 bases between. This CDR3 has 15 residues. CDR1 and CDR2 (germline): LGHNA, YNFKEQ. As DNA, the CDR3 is TGTGCCAGCAGCCAAGCTCCATTGGTGGGCGATGAGCAGTTCTTC. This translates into CASSQAPLVGDEQFF.

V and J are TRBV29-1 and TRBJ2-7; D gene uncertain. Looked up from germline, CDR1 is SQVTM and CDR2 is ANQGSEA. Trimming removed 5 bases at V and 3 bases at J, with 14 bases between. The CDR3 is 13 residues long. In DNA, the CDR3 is TGCAGCGTTAAACCTAGTGGCGTCTACGAGCAGTACTTC. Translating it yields CSVKPSGVYEQYF.

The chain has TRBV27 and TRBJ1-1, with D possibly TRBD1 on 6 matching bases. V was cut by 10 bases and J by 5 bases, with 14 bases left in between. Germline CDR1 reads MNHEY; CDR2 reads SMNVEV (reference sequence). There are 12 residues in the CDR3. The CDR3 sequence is CATRLGTTEAFF. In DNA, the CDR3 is TGTGCCACCCGGCTGGGGACAACTGAAGCTTTCTTT.